Presented here are 20 T cell receptor beta chains from one specimen sequenced in a study of blood T cell repertoires in COVID-19 (dated by TCRdb to 2018 to 2020). Library creation used the immunoSEQ multiplex PCR assay. Sourced from immuneACCESS, this table was stored by TCRdb with only in-frame sequences that have V and J called. A share of the clones is absent; for the studies checked, an unresolved V gene accounts for under half, and the remainder has no known explanation. The sample includes 290,000 or so clones, with roughly nine tenths observed a single time. 2.2% of the sample rests with the top ten. Sequences were obtained from peripheral blood. The receptor set was obtained from a woman between 25 and 40 years old with COVID-19, enrolled during active disease.

In its sample, this clone was seen once. This rearrangement joins TRBV6-5 to TRBJ2-3; TRBD1 matches 8 bases. The CDR3 consists of 15 residues. Looked up from germline, CDR1 is MNHEY and CDR2 is SVGAGI. Losses at the gene ends were 10 bases for V and 2 bases for J; bases not matched to a gene: 11. CDR3 protein: CATTSGTGITDTQYF. The CDR3 DNA follows: TGTGCCACTACCTCGGGGACAGGAATCACAGATACGCAGTATTTT.

The rearrangement joins TRBV7-9 to TRBJ1-6; the match to TRBD1 covers 7 bases. CDR3 length equals 16 residues. Germline CDR1 SEHNR, CDR2 FQNEAQ (reference sequence). V lost 5 bases and J lost 6; bases outside the gene matches: 10. The CDR3 coding sequence is TGTGCCAGCAGCGCTCCCGGGACAGAGATTAATTCACCCCTCCACTTT. Translating gives CASSAPGTEINSPLHF.

This sequence joins TRBV6-6 and TRBJ2-7; possible D gene TRBD1, 6 bases. The V end was cut by 6 bases, the J end by 3 bases, with 12 bases between. CDR1 is MNHNY and CDR2 is SVGAGI in the germline V gene (reference sequence). The CDR3 contains 13 residues. The CDR3 sequence is CASRKGGYYEQYF. DNA of the CDR3: TGTGCCAGCAGGAAAGGGGGATACTACGAGCAGTACTTC.

The V gene is TRBV4-1, the J gene TRBJ2-1, with 8 bases lining up with TRBD1. Unmatched junction bases numbered 9, after V lost 0 bases and J lost 8 bases. The CDR3 sequence is 16 residues long. Germline lookup yields CDR1 MGHRA and CDR2 YSYEKL. The CDR3 DNA sequence: TGCGCCAGCAGCCAAGATCTCGGACAGGGAATCTATGAGCAGTTCTTC. Its translation: CASSQDLGQGIYEQFF.

The chain has TRBV10-2 and TRBJ2-3; 9 bases are shared with TRBD2. The germline CDR1 and CDR2 sequences are WSHSY and SAAADI. CDR3 length: 15 amino acids. V was clipped by 6 bases and J by 0 bases; unmatched bases: 4. The CDR3 loop reads CASSLAGLSTDTQYF. The CDR3 region has the DNA TGCGCCAGCAGCCTAGCGGGGCTTAGCACAGATACGCAGTATTTT.

The chain couples TRBV5-4 to TRBJ2-1; 12 nucleotides align to TRBD2. The CDR3 is made up of 14 amino acids. After removal of 4 bases from V and 9 bases from J, the junction contained 5 bases not matched to a gene. The germline CDR1 and CDR2 sequences are SGHNT and YYREEE (reference sequence). The CDR3 coding sequence is TGTGCCAGCAGCCGACTAGCGGGAGAGGCTGAGCAGTTCTTC. Its translation: CASSRLAGEAEQFF.

The V call is TRBV15, the J call TRBJ2-1; D uncertain. V lost 1 base and J 2 bases, leaving 9 bases between the germline ends. CDR3 size: 15 residues. Germline V CDR1 and CDR2: LNHNV, YYDKDF (reference sequence). The CDR3 coding sequence is TGTGCCACCAGCAGAGTGGTAGCAGCCTACAATGAGCAGTTCTTC. It encodes CATSRVVAAYNEQFF.

The chain combines TRBV27 with TRBJ1-1, with 11 bases lining up with TRBD1. Trimming removed 3 bases from V and 5 bases from J; junction bases left unmatched: 5. Germline CDR1 is MNHEY and CDR2 is SMNVEV (reference sequence). The CDR3 has 15 residues. The CDR3 is CASSFRDRGRTEAFF. CDR3 DNA sequence: TGTGCCAGCAGTTTCCGGGACAGGGGGAGGACTGAAGCTTTCTTT.

The J gene is TRBJ2-3, the V gene TRBV7-2, with TRBD2 matching over 7 bases. This CDR3 comprises 15 residues. The germline CDR1 and CDR2 sequences are SGHTA and FQGNSA. V gave up 6 bases and J gave up 0 bases; unmatched junction bases: 6. CDR3 protein: CASRWSGASTDTQYF. The CDR3 nucleotides are TGTGCCAGCAGGTGGAGCGGGGCTAGCACAGATACGCAGTATTTT.

This chain uses TRBV20-1 with TRBJ2-7, with TRBD2 matching 13 bases. From germline, CDR1 is DFQATT and CDR2 SNEGSKA (reference sequence). CDR3 size: 15 residues. Germline trimming cut 3 bases from V and 7 bases from J; bases unmatched to any gene: 9. The CDR3 protein is CSASEGLAGAREQYF. CDR3 coding DNA: TGCAGTGCTAGTGAAGGACTAGCGGGGGCAAGGGAGCAGTACTTC.

The rearrangement joins TRBV5-4 to TRBJ2-1; perhaps TRBD1 as D (5 bases). CDR1 is SGHNT, CDR2 YYREEE, per germline (reference sequence). Trimming removed 7 bases at V and 5 bases at J, with 10 bases between. The CDR3 extends over 12 amino acids. CDR3 protein: CASGLTDNEQFF. The CDR3 nucleotides are TGTGCCAGCGGTTTGACAGACAATGAGCAGTTCTTC.

V usage is TRBV29-1 and J usage is TRBJ1-3; D perhaps matches TRBD1 (6 bases). This CDR3 has 11 amino acids. Looked up from germline, CDR1 is SQVTM and CDR2 is ANQGSEA. Between the trimmed V and J ends, which lost 4 bases and 10 bases, there was a span of 11 bases. The CDR3 loop reads CSVGQGSTIYF. The CDR3 coding sequence is TGCAGCGTTGGGCAGGGGTCGACCATATATTTT.

The chain joins TRBV15 to TRBJ2-1; 10 positions agree with TRBD2. The CDR3 has 17 residues. Germline V gene data show CDR1 as LNHNV and CDR2 as YYDKDF (reference sequence). V lost 0 bases, J lost 2 bases, and 4 bases stayed unmatched. This CDR3 reads CATSRDDSGRAYNEQFF. In DNA, the CDR3 is TGTGCCACCAGCAGAGATGACAGCGGGAGGGCCTACAATGAGCAGTTCTTC.

V gene TRBV18 combines with J gene TRBJ1-1; TRBD1 aligns across 10 bases. The CDR3 runs 13 residues. Germline lookup yields CDR1 KGHSH and CDR2 LQKENI. Unmatched junction bases numbered 1, after V lost 4 bases and J lost 5 bases. The CDR3 DNA is TGTGCCAGCTCACAGGGACAGGGGACTGAAGCTTTCTTT. This sequence encodes CASSQGQGTEAFF.

The table lists this clone with a few counts. The gene calls are TRBV28 and TRBJ1-5; 7 bases line up with TRBD1. Losses at the gene ends were 5 bases for V and 4 bases for J; bases not matched to a gene: 14. Germline CDR1 is MDHEN and CDR2 is SYDVKM. CDR3 size: 17 residues. The CDR3 DNA reads TGTGCCAGCAGTCAGACTTCCGGGACAGTGGGGAATCAGCCCCAGCATTTT. This gives the protein CASSQTSGTVGNQPQHF.

The V gene is TRBV5-4, the J gene TRBJ2-2; D is perhaps TRBD2 (6 bases). Trimming stripped 9 bases from V and 1 base from J, with 13 bases between. Germline assignment: CDR1 SGHNT and CDR2 YYREEE (reference sequence). CDR3 length equals 14 residues. The CDR3 bases are TGTGCCACAAGACTAGGTCGGAACACCGGGGAGCTGTTTTTT. Translated: CATRLGRNTGELFF.

The gene calls are TRBV7-9 and TRBJ2-7; D remains ambiguous. Trimming stripped 5 bases from V and 1 base from J, with 6 bases between. The CDR3 runs 12 residues. Germline V gene lookup returns CDR1 SEHNR and CDR2 FQNEAQ (reference sequence). This CDR3 reads CASSPQSYEQYF. In nucleotides, the CDR3 is TGTGCCAGCAGCCCACAGTCCTACGAGCAGTACTTC.

The count of this clone is one. This chain uses TRBV19 with TRBJ1-6; TRBD1 aligns across 8 bases. CDR1 LNHDA and CDR2 SQIVND come from the germline V gene (reference sequence). The trim removed 6 bases at V and 6 bases at J, leaving 7 bases unmatched. This CDR3 is 15 amino acids long. CDR3 residues: CASSGQGDFNSPLHF. In DNA form, the CDR3 reads TGTGCCAGTAGCGGACAGGGAGATTTTAATTCACCCCTCCACTTT. The variable domain in full, with the rest retrieved from reference TRBV19 and TRBJ1-6, is DGGITQSPKYLFRKEGQNVTLSCEQNLNHDAMYWYRQDPGQGLRLIYYSQIVNDFQKGDIAEGYSVSREKKESFPLTVTSAQKNPTAFYLCASSGQGDFNSPLHFGNGTRLTVT.

The CDR3 protein is CASSSTGAGNTEAFF. In nucleotides, the CDR3 is TGTGCCAGCAGTTCCACTGGCGCAGGGAACACTGAAGCTTTCTTT. The chain couples TRBV28 to TRBJ1-1; D gene uncertain. The germline V gene encodes CDR1 MDHEN and CDR2 SYDVKM. Trimming took 4 bases from V and 1 from J, leaving 13 bases between them. The CDR3 is 15 amino acids.

This sequence joins TRBV7-9 and TRBJ2-1; D gene ambiguous. CDR3 length: 12 amino acids. CDR1 SEHNR and CDR2 FQNEAQ come from the germline V gene (reference sequence). V was cut by 1 base and J by 8 bases, with 6 bases left in between. The CDR3 DNA sequence: TGTGCCAGCAGCTTAGGAGCTTATGAGCAGTTCTTC. This encodes CASSLGAYEQFF. Full variable domain (rest looked up from reference TRBV7-9 and TRBJ2-1): DTGVSQNPRHKITKRGQNVTFRCDPISEHNRLYWYRQTLGQGPEFLTYFQNEAQLEKSRLLSDRFSAERPKGSFSTLEIQRTEQGDSAMYLCASSLGAYEQFFGPGTRLTVL.